This record covers a single TCR beta chain. The junction differs from germline at one of its ends, possibly a read error. Germline V gene data show CDR1 as SNHLY and CDR2 as FYNNEI. This CDR3 region has 15 residues. The assay was immunoSEQ multiplex PCR, and TCRdb's table has in-frame clones only and misses some. The sample lists roughly 48,000 clones; around 79% were seen once. This entry belongs to a study of OX40 agonist ivuxolimab in advanced cancers. This sequence was found in an adult with an advanced solid tumor such as melanoma, head and neck, liver or kidney cancer. The sequenced sample was CD4+ or CD8+ T cells sorted from blood, obtained in a trial of the OX40 agonist ivuxolimab. The chain is built from TRBV2 and TRBJ1-6; D might be TRBD1 (6 bases). This chain's CDR3 is CASSEYGRGNPPLHF. The DNA of the CDR3 is TGTGCCAGCAGTGAATATGGCAGGGGTAATCCACCCCTCCACTTT.